These 12 T cell receptor beta chains share one sample of origin, sequenced in a study of human T cells and chemical hapten exposure. The sample's time point: pre-sensitization, week 0. Specified treatment: therapeutic diphenylcyclopropenone sensitization with weekly scalp DPC. TCRdb used MiXCR to reprocess the RACE reads, holding one entry per CDR3 protein. The sample consists of more than 80,000 distinct CDR3 sequences, about 10% of them appearing once. The source was whole blood, collected in connection with sensitization to the hapten diphenylcyclopropenone (DPC). Receptors were obtained from a woman aged 60-70 years with alopecia areata. Some clones in this sample may be carry-over from other donors' samples.

V is TRBV5-1 and J is TRBJ2-5, with TRBD2 identical over 10 bases. CDR1 and CDR2 (germline): SGHRS, YFSETQ. This CDR3 comprises 15 residues. V lost 5 bases and J lost 7; bases outside the gene matches: 11. The CDR3: CASRVASGGPVTQYF. CDR3 coding DNA: TGCGCCAGCAGGGTAGCTAGCGGGGGTCCGGTGACCCAGTACTTC.

This clonotype has at least ten counts. The chain couples TRBV6-1 to TRBJ1-5, with D possibly matching TRBD1 (6 bases). Trimming shortened V by 5 bases and J by 0 bases, and 11 bases separated the two germline ends. Germline loops: CDR1 MNHNS, CDR2 SASEGT. This CDR3 has 15 amino acids. The chain's CDR3 is CASSPTGTSNQPQHF. Written as DNA, the CDR3 is TGTGCCAGCAGTCCAACAGGGACTAGCAATCAGCCCCAGCATTTT.

The table lists this clonotype with a few counts. The J gene is TRBJ2-3, the V gene TRBV20-1; the D call may be TRBD1 or TRBD2 (7 bases each). Germline lookup yields CDR1 DFQATT and CDR2 SNEGSKA (reference sequence). Trimming cost V 6 bases and J 5 bases, with 15 bases left between them. The CDR3 is made up of 13 amino acids. This CDR3 is CSARGGQVDTQYF. The CDR3 DNA reads TGCAGTGCCAGGGGGGGCCAGGTAGATACGCAGTATTTT.

This clonotype was picked up many times. The chain combines TRBV27 with TRBJ2-7, with 11 bases that match TRBD2. V was clipped by 1 base and J by 2 bases; unmatched bases: 4. The CDR3 contains 16 residues. Germline-derived CDR1 and CDR2 are MNHEY and SMNVEV (reference sequence). The CDR3 spells CASSLLGLAAPYEQYF. In DNA, the CDR3 is TGTGCCAGCAGTTTATTGGGACTAGCGGCCCCCTACGAGCAGTACTTC.

This clonotype was seen many times. The chain has TRBV3-1 and TRBJ1-4; tentative D call: TRBD1 (5 bases). V was trimmed by 3 bases and J by 4 bases, leaving 15 bases between them. The V gene's germline CDR1 is LGHDT and CDR2 YNNKEL (reference sequence). The CDR3 has 16 residues. CDR3 nucleotide sequence: TGTGCCAGCAGCCAGTTTGTCGGGGGAAGTAATGAAAAACTGTTTTTT. Residues: CASSQFVGGSNEKLFF. The entire variable domain, with the rest obtained from reference TRBV3-1 and TRBJ1-4, is as follows: DTAVSQTPKYLVTQMGNDKSIKCEQNLGHDTMYWYKQDSKKFLKIMFSYNNKELIINETVPNRFSPKSPDKAHLNLHINSLELGDSAVYFCASSQFVGGSNEKLFFGSGTQLSVL.

The V gene is TRBV6-1, the J gene TRBJ1-1; D unresolved. V dropped 9 bases and J dropped 4 bases, with 15 bases sitting between them. CDR1 MNHNS and CDR2 SASEGT come from the germline V gene. This CDR3 contains 13 residues. CDR3 nucleotide sequence: TGTGCCAGTTTCGCCAACATGGGCACTGAAGCTTTCTTT. Protein product: CASFANMGTEAFF.

The gene calls are TRBV11-2 and TRBJ2-1, with no clear D. V was clipped by 7 bases and J by 5 bases, with 9 bases between them. The CDR3 has 12 amino acids. Germline V lookup: CDR1 SGHAT, CDR2 FQNNGV. Here the CDR3 DNA reads TGTGCCAGCACCTCCCGAGACAATGAGCAGTTCTTC. Protein product: CASTSRDNEQFF.

The table lists this clonotype with a few counts. One end of the junction fails to match germline, which may point to a read error. This chain uses TRBV19 with TRBJ1-5; D is uncertain. CDR3 length: 14 amino acids. The germline gives CDR1 LNHDA, CDR2 SQIVND (reference sequence). The CDR3 sequence is CASSIAASSQPQHF. Here the CDR3 DNA reads TGTGCCAGTAGTATAGCGGCCAGCAGTCAGCCCCAGCATTTT.

There are many counts of this clonotype. The chain is built from TRBV6-5 and TRBJ2-1; the D gene could be TRBD1 or TRBD2 (5 bases each). Per the germline V gene, CDR1 is MNHEY and CDR2 is SVGAGI. CDR3 length: 15 residues. Trimming pared 3 bases from V and 9 bases from J, leaving 18 bases between. The CDR3 nucleotides are TGTGCCAGCAGTTATGAACAGGCGGTGAGGGGTGAGCAGTTCTTC. Protein sequence: CASSYEQAVRGEQFF.

This clonotype has ten or more counts. V is TRBV29-1 and J is TRBJ1-2; tentatively, D is TRBD1 (5 bases). Germline values: CDR1 SQVTM, CDR2 ANQGSEA. Between the trimmed V and J ends, which lost 4 bases and 4 bases, there was a span of 16 bases. The length of the CDR3 is 14 residues. The CDR3 nucleotides are TGCAGCGTTGGGGTGGCAGGGAGGGCCTATGGCTACACCTTC. It codes for CSVGVAGRAYGYTF.

This sequence joins TRBV10-3 and TRBJ2-2, with D perhaps TRBD2 (5 bases). CDR1 is ENHRY, CDR2 SYGVKD, per germline. Trimming removed 0 bases at V and 0 bases at J, with 8 bases between. The CDR3 runs 16 residues. The CDR3 loop is CAISESRAANTGELFF. CDR3 DNA: TGTGCCATCAGTGAGTCCAGAGCGGCGAACACCGGGGAGCTGTTTTTT.

A remark on this clonotype: One end of the junction varies from germline; a read error may be responsible. The chain is built from TRBV6-5 and TRBJ2-1; D might be TRBD2 (7 bases). Germline V lookup: CDR1 MNHEY, CDR2 SVGAGI. The CDR3 contains 16 residues. Here the CDR3 reads CANSYSSGGPYNEQFF. As DNA, the CDR3 is TGTGCCAACAGTTACTCGTCCGGGGGGCCCTACAATGAGCAGTTCTTC.